What follows are 19 T cell receptor beta chains derived from one specimen sequenced in a study of cytomegalovirus exposure and HLA in healthy donors. The PCR used 60 Vbeta and 13 Jbeta primers. TCRdb's table, derived via immunoSEQ multiplex PCR, lists solely in-frame clones and lacks some. The sample table sets out around 60,000 clones. Material for sequencing was PBMCs. All receptors derive from a man under 40 in good health and CMV-seropositive.

The V call is TRBV29-1, the J call TRBJ2-3; 7 nucleotides line up with TRBD2. Germline V gene data show CDR1 as SQVTM and CDR2 as ANQGSEA. The ends lost 3 bases at V and 2 bases at J; junction bases unmatched: 5. The CDR3 sequence is 14 residues long. CDR3 amino acids: CSVDPSGTTDTQYF. The CDR3 region has the DNA TGCAGCGTTGACCCTAGCGGAACCACAGATACGCAGTATTTT.

The V call is TRBV27, the J call TRBJ1-1; D possibly corresponds to TRBD1 (6 bases). V dropped 2 bases and J dropped 1 base, with 14 bases sitting between them. The CDR3 runs to 16 residues. The germline V gene encodes CDR1 MNHEY and CDR2 SMNVEV (reference sequence). The CDR3 here is CASSLRSDRKNTEAFF. In DNA, the CDR3 is TGTGCCAGCAGTTTAAGGTCGGACAGAAAGAACACTGAAGCTTTCTTT.

The rearrangement links TRBV27 to TRBJ1-6; TRBD1 matches 7 bases. The CDR3 has 14 amino acids. The V gene's germline CDR1 is MNHEY and CDR2 SMNVEV (reference sequence). V shed 2 bases and J 7 bases; nucleotides not matched to a gene: 2. CDR3 sequence reads: CASSLRGLNSPLHF. CDR3 in DNA: TGTGCCAGCAGTTTAAGGGGGCTGAATTCACCCCTCCACTTT.

V and J are TRBV6-5 and TRBJ2-1, with D perhaps TRBD2 (5 bases). CDR1 and CDR2 (germline): MNHEY, SVGAGI. Trimming removed 8 bases at V and 5 bases at J, with 13 bases between. CDR3 length: 13 amino acids. DNA of the CDR3: TGTGCCAGCTTTGGAGGAACCGACAATGAGCAGTTCTTC. Translation gives CASFGGTDNEQFF.

The V gene is TRBV4-2, the J gene TRBJ2-3, with TRBD2 identical over 13 bases. The CDR3 has 16 amino acids. CDR1 and CDR2 from the germline V gene are LGHNA and YNFKEQ. Unmatched junction bases numbered 2, after V lost 1 base and J lost 4 bases. In nucleotides, the CDR3 is TGTGCCAGCAGCCAAGGGACTAGCGGGGGCCCAGATACGCAGTATTTT. It translates to CASSQGTSGGPDTQYF.

The chain combines TRBV6-1 with TRBJ2-1; TRBD2 might be the D (6 bases). V gave up 1 base and J gave up 4 bases, with 11 bases separating them. CDR3 length: 15 amino acids. Per the germline V gene, CDR1 is MNHNS and CDR2 is SASEGT. CDR3 region: CASSEVGGGYNEQFF. DNA for the CDR3: TGTGCCAGCAGTGAAGTGGGGGGAGGATACAATGAGCAGTTCTTC.

CDR3 region: CASSEIDRAGFAFF. The CDR3 DNA reads as TGTGCCAGCAGTGAAATTGACAGGGCCGGGTTCGCTTTCTTT. The genes are TRBV2 and TRBJ1-1; TRBD1 aligns across 7 bases. Germline CDR1 and CDR2: SNHLY and FYNNEI. V dropped 2 bases and J dropped 11; count of bases not matched to a gene: 11. This CDR3 region has 14 residues.

This sequence joins TRBV11-2 and TRBJ2-1; 16 bases agree with TRBD2. Germline CDR1 and CDR2: SGHAT and FQNNGV. J was trimmed by 8 bases and V by 5 bases; bases with no gene match: 3. The CDR3 loop spans 15 amino acids. This chain's CDR3 is CASSPGLAGGHEQFF. CDR3 nucleotide sequence: TGTGCCAGCAGCCCGGGACTAGCGGGAGGGCATGAGCAGTTCTTC.

V and J are TRBV5-1 and TRBJ1-2, with D unresolved. V was trimmed by 5 bases and J by 7 bases, leaving 15 bases between them. Germline assignment: CDR1 SGHRS and CDR2 YFSETQ. The CDR3 is made up of 13 amino acids. CDR3 amino acids: CASRANAGGGYTF. The DNA of the CDR3 is TGCGCCAGCAGGGCCAACGCGGGAGGTGGCTACACCTTC.

V is TRBV6-5 and J is TRBJ1-6, with a tentative D call TRBD1 (5 bases). Germline V gene sequence: CDR1 MNHEY, CDR2 SVGAGI. The germline V and J ends were trimmed by 3 bases and 4 bases, with 7 bases remaining between them. This CDR3 comprises 14 residues. CDR3 region: CASSYPGYNSPLHF. CDR3 coding DNA: TGTGCCAGCAGTTATCCAGGGTATAATTCACCCCTCCACTTT.

This chain links TRBV5-1 with TRBJ2-7; 9 nucleotides agree with TRBD2. Per the germline V gene, CDR1 is SGHRS and CDR2 is YFSETQ. This CDR3 is built from 16 residues. J lost 2 bases, V lost 4 bases, and 10 bases had no gene match. The CDR3 nucleotides are TGCGCCAGCAGCCCTGGGGTAGCGGGGGTTGCCTACGAGCAGTACTTC. Its protein product is CASSPGVAGVAYEQYF.

The chain combines TRBV19 with TRBJ1-1; D not resolved. The CDR3 has 14 residues. From germline, CDR1 is LNHDA and CDR2 SQIVND (reference sequence). Trimming cost V 2 bases and J 7 bases, with 14 bases left between them. The CDR3 is CASSISGSIIEAFF. The CDR3 bases are TGTGCCAGTAGTATAAGCGGTAGTATTATTGAAGCTTTCTTT.

The chain has TRBV5-1 and TRBJ2-7; D is possibly TRBD1 (5 bases). This CDR3 comprises 14 residues. CDR1 SGHRS and CDR2 YFSETQ come from the germline V gene. V shed 0 bases and J shed 2 bases, with 9 bases lying between them. The CDR3 nucleotides read TGCGCCAGCAGCTTGGCCGACAGTACCTACGAGCAGTACTTC. Its protein product is CASSLADSTYEQYF. The complete variable domain, with remaining parts taken from reference TRBV5-1 and TRBJ2-7, reads KAGVTQTPRYLIKTRGQQVTLSCSPISGHRSVSWYQQTPGQGLQFLFEYFSETQRNKGNFPGRFSGRQFSNSRSEMNVSTLELGDSALYLCASSLADSTYEQYFGPGTRLTVT.

The V and J genes are TRBV6-1 and TRBJ1-5, with D perhaps matching TRBD1 (6 bases). CDR3 length: 14 amino acids. Germline V gene lookup returns CDR1 MNHNS and CDR2 SASEGT. Trimming removed 6 bases at V and 1 base at J, with 10 bases between. The CDR3 region has the DNA TGTGCCAGCAGGGATACAGGGAGCAATCAGCCCCAGCATTTT. Its protein is CASRDTGSNQPQHF.

This sequence joins TRBV30 and TRBJ2-5; D gene unclear. The CDR3 runs 13 residues. Germline assignment: CDR1 GTSNPN and CDR2 SVGIG (reference sequence). Trimming took 2 bases from V and 1 from J, leaving 8 bases between them. The CDR3 sequence is CAWSNSLQETQYF. The CDR3 bases are TGTGCCTGGAGTAACAGCCTCCAAGAGACCCAGTACTTC.

The chain recombines TRBV7-2 with TRBJ2-3, with a tentative D call TRBD1 (6 bases). The V gene's germline CDR1 is SGHTA and CDR2 FQGNSA. Trimming removed 5 bases from V and 2 bases from J, with 11 bases in between. This CDR3 is 14 amino acids long. The CDR3 DNA reads TGTGCCAGCAGCCCTCCGGGACACACAGATACGCAGTATTTT. Encoded protein: CASSPPGHTDTQYF.

The CDR3 DNA follows: TGTGCCAGCAGCCTACAGCCGGGGAATGAAAAACTGTTTTTT. Translation gives CASSLQPGNEKLFF. V and J are TRBV7-9 and TRBJ1-4; D gene uncertain. V lost 5 bases to trimming and J lost 5 bases, with 12 bases between them. The CDR3 has 14 amino acids. The V gene's germline CDR1 is SEHNR and CDR2 FQNEAQ (reference sequence).

The genes are TRBV7-2 and TRBJ2-7; TRBD1 is a possible D gene (5 bases). The CDR3 length is 15 residues. CDR1 and CDR2 (germline): SGHTA, FQGNSA. Trimming shortened V by 6 bases and J by 0 bases, and 15 bases separated the two germline ends. CDR3 DNA sequence: TGTGCCAGCAGTAATACAGGACGGAGCTCCTACGAGCAGTACTTC. Residues: CASSNTGRSSYEQYF.

This rearrangement joins TRBV29-1 to TRBJ1-1, with D maybe TRBD1 (6 bases). CDR1 and CDR2 (germline): SQVTM, ANQGSEA. This CDR3 is built from 15 residues. V was cut by 7 bases and J by 4 bases, with 22 bases left in between. The CDR3 region is CSAEGRGPRSTEAFF. CDR3 nucleotides: TGCAGCGCCGAGGGGCGGGGGCCGAGGTCCACTGAAGCTTTCTTT.